This record covers a single T cell receptor beta chain. Its antigen is as yet unknown. The CDR3 has 15 amino acids. Germline V lookup: CDR1 SGHDT, CDR2 YYEEEE. The junction had 7 bases not matched to a gene; V was cut back by 7 bases and J by 0 bases. Sequencing was performed with immunoSEQ multiplex PCR; in TCRdb, only in-frame clones are kept and a portion is missing. The sample has around 140,000 clones; less than 90% are singletons. As to time point: blood 4 weeks post-SBRT, at nephrectomy. The treatment is: 15 Gy SBRT to primary tumor, nephrectomy 4 weeks later. Nephrectomy followed 15 Gy stereotactic body radiation by 4 weeks. After SBRT, blood was collected at 2 and 4 weeks, plus baseline. This sample stems from a study of radiation and T cells in renal cell carcinoma. Study-level results: Baseline intratumoral clonotype presence is unknown without pretreatment biopsies. Top tumor clonotypes rose in blood 2 weeks post-radiation, then contracted.

This rearrangement joins TRBV5-6 to TRBJ1-3, with TRBD1 matching 7 bases. The input for sequencing was blood, taken from a patient whose treatment included radiotherapy and nephrectomy. The sequence was collected from a woman between 50 and 59 years old with renal cell carcinoma. The CDR3 here is CASAGQESSGNTIYF. The CDR3 DNA sequence: TGTGCCAGCGCAGGACAGGAGAGCTCTGGAAACACCATATATTTT.